Each of the 18 T cell receptor beta chains below was sequenced from the same sample in a study of metastatic and nonmetastatic thyroid tumors. Using MiXCR, TCRdb re-called clones from the PCR reads. The data hold roughly 8,900 clones, with about 30% observed a single time. Until they underwent thyroid surgery, no patient had received any treatment. The sample consisted of adjacent normal tissue. The receptor source for this set is a female donor with papillary thyroid cancer or a benign thyroid nodule (not recorded which). Some clones in this sample may be carry-over from other donors' samples.

The chain employs TRBV19 and TRBJ1-1; D unclear. The V gene lost 2 bases and the J gene lost 5 bases, with 12 bases spanning the gap. CDR1 is LNHDA and CDR2 is SQIVND in the germline V gene (reference sequence). This CDR3 region has 14 residues. The CDR3 DNA is TGTGCCAGTAGTATAAGGGAAGGGAGGACTGAAGCTTTCTTT. Translated: CASSIREGRTEAFF.

In this sample, this clone is medium-sized. The chain combines TRBV30 with TRBJ1-2; D unresolved. In germline, CDR1 is GTSNPN, CDR2 SVGIG (reference sequence). V dropped 0 bases and J dropped 7 bases, with 6 bases sitting between them. The CDR3 runs 11 residues. In DNA form, the CDR3 reads TGTGCCTGGAGTGTATATTCTGGCTACACCTTC. Amino acid sequence: CAWSVYSGYTF.

J is TRBJ1-1 and V is TRBV6-1, with D possibly TRBD1 on 5 matching bases. V was pared by 10 bases and J by 0 bases, with 12 bases between. The CDR3 has 13 residues. Germline assignment: CDR1 MNHNS and CDR2 SASEGT. The CDR3 loop reads CATQTVMNTEAFF. Here the CDR3 DNA reads TGTGCCACGCAGACAGTCATGAACACTGAAGCTTTCTTT.

This clone was detected only a few times. The chain links TRBV29-1 to TRBJ1-4, with 7 bases matching TRBD1. The CDR3 runs 13 residues. The V gene end was trimmed by 4 bases and the J gene end by 8 bases; junction bases not matched to a gene: 7. Germline V gives CDR1 SQVTM, CDR2 ANQGSEA. DNA for the CDR3: TGCAGCGTTGCCACAGGGGTTCACGAAAAACTGTTTTTT. Its protein is CSVATGVHEKLFF.

This rearrangement joins TRBV2 to TRBJ2-1; no clear D. This CDR3 region has 11 residues. Trimming pared 6 bases from V and 3 bases from J, leaving 3 bases between. CDR1 is SNHLY, CDR2 FYNNEI, per germline. The CDR3 loop reads CASRYYNEQFF. The CDR3 DNA follows: TGTGCCAGCAGGTACTACAATGAGCAGTTCTTC.

This clone rates as medium-sized (0.01 to 0.1%). J is TRBJ1-5 and V is TRBV7-9; maybe TRBD1 (6 bases). V was cut by 2 bases and J by 4 bases, with 9 bases left in between. The germline V gene has CDR1 SEHNR and CDR2 FQNEAQ (reference sequence). This CDR3 comprises 14 residues. CDR3 sequence reads: CASSLNQGNQPQHF. The CDR3 DNA reads TGTGCCAGCAGCTTAAACCAGGGGAATCAGCCCCAGCATTTT.

This chain joins TRBV20-1 and TRBJ1-6; TRBD1 matches 7 bases. V was pared by 0 bases and J by 6 bases, with 11 bases of the junction left unmatched. CDR3 length: 17 amino acids. Germline CDR1 and CDR2: DFQATT and SNEGSKA (reference sequence). The CDR3 nucleotides read TGCAGTGCTAGAGATCCGAAGACAGGGACAACTAATTCACCCCTCCACTTT. Encoded protein: CSARDPKTGTTNSPLHF.

By share, this clone counts as medium-sized (0.01 to 0.1%). V is TRBV24-1 and J is TRBJ1-1; D possibly corresponds to TRBD1 (6 bases). The V and J ends lost 4 bases and 1 base respectively, with 12 bases between them. Germline V lookup: CDR1 KGHDR, CDR2 SFDVKD. The CDR3 runs to 15 residues. The CDR3 sequence is CATSDPTQGNTEAFF. For the CDR3, the DNA is TGTGCCACCAGTGACCCTACACAGGGGAACACTGAAGCTTTCTTT.

This clone was counted between two and nine times. V usage is TRBV6-1 and J usage is TRBJ1-1; TRBD1 matches at 7 bases. Per germline, CDR1 MNHNS and CDR2 SASEGT. The CDR3 extends over 16 amino acids. V shed 2 bases, J shed 1 base, and the junction held 7 bases outside the gene matches. The CDR3 DNA reads as TGTGCCAGCAGTGAAAGAGGGACAGCCCCGAACACTGAAGCTTTCTTT. The encoded protein is CASSERGTAPNTEAFF.

This clone was found a few times. The rearrangement uses TRBV6-1 and TRBJ2-7; 7 nucleotides line up with TRBD2. Germline-derived CDR1 and CDR2 are MNHNS and SASEGT. Germline trimming cut 6 bases from V and 6 bases from J; bases unmatched to any gene: 20. CDR3 length: 17 amino acids. The CDR3: CASSKDVGGQGPGEQYF. The CDR3 nucleotides are TGTGCCAGCAGCAAAGACGTGGGAGGGCAAGGGCCTGGCGAGCAGTACTTC.

This clone has just a few counts. One end of the junction is discordant with germline, which a read error may explain. The chain combines TRBV27 with TRBJ1-2; D unresolved. The germline V gene has CDR1 MNHEY and CDR2 SMNVEV (reference sequence). This CDR3 is built from 13 residues. CDR3 region: CASAPHPNYCYTF. The CDR3 DNA follows: TGTGCCAGCGCCCCCCACCCTAACTATTGCTACACCTTC.

V and J are TRBV10-3 and TRBJ1-1; a possible D gene is TRBD1 (6 bases). The CDR3 loop spans 15 amino acids. The germline V gene encodes CDR1 ENHRY and CDR2 SYGVKD. V shed 0 bases and J shed 5 bases, with 13 bases lying between them. CDR3 in amino acids: CAISESGGQRTEAFF. In DNA form, the CDR3 reads TGTGCCATCAGTGAGTCCGGGGGGCAGCGAACTGAAGCTTTCTTT.

By share of the sample, this clone is medium-sized (0.01 to 0.1%). This sequence joins TRBV11-3 and TRBJ2-3; possible D gene TRBD2, 5 bases. This CDR3 is 14 amino acids long. The V and J ends lost 2 bases and 2 bases respectively, with 8 bases between them. Per the germline V gene, CDR1 is SGHNT and CDR2 is YENEEA. CDR3 sequence (DNA): TGTGCCAGCAGCTTAAACGGGAACACAGATACGCAGTATTTT. This encodes CASSLNGNTDTQYF.

This clone has just a few counts. V is TRBV19 and J is TRBJ2-3; tentative D call: TRBD1 (5 bases). CDR3 length: 15 amino acids. Trimming pared 5 bases from V and 3 bases from J, leaving 15 bases between. The V gene's germline CDR1 is LNHDA and CDR2 SQIVND (reference sequence). As DNA, the CDR3 is TGTGCCAGTAGTTTCTCCAGGGCTGCGACAGATACGCAGTATTTT. Residues: CASSFSRAATDTQYF.

This clone qualifies as medium-sized. The V gene is TRBV10-3, the J gene TRBJ2-7, with D possibly matching TRBD2 (6 bases). The CDR3 covers 14 residues. The V gene's germline CDR1 is ENHRY and CDR2 SYGVKD. V gave up 10 bases and J gave up 2 bases, with 18 bases separating them. CDR3 protein: CATSVSSGAYEQYF. CDR3 sequence (DNA): TGTGCCACATCCGTTTCGTCGGGGGCCTACGAGCAGTACTTC.

The chain links TRBV11-2 to TRBJ2-6; 14 bases line up with TRBD2. V shed 5 bases and J 2 bases; nucleotides not matched to a gene: 8. The CDR3 runs 19 residues. Germline CDR1 reads SGHAT; CDR2 reads FQNNGV. CDR3 amino acids: CASSGRLAGGYPGANVLTF. Written as DNA, the CDR3 is TGTGCCAGCAGCGGGAGACTAGCGGGGGGGTACCCTGGGGCCAACGTCCTGACTTTC.

In its sample, this clone is large. The chain recombines TRBV12-3 or TRBV12-4 with TRBJ2-3, with D tentatively TRBD1 (5 bases). V was pared by 3 bases and J by 4 bases, with 5 bases between. CDR3 length: 12 amino acids. The CDR3 here is CASSFRADTQYF. The CDR3 nucleotides read TGTGCCAGCAGTTTCAGGGCAGATACGCAGTATTTT.

The table lists this clone with many counts. Its ends do not fully match the called genes, so a read error is possible. Distinct nucleotide sequences in the sample also encode this CDR3. Here the CDR3 reads CASGQRNTEAFF. In DNA form, the CDR3 reads TGTGCCAGCGGCCAAAGGAACACTGAGGCTTTCTTT. The V call is TRBV7-9, the J call TRBJ1-1; D uncertain. CDR1 and CDR2 from the germline V gene are SEHNR and FQNEAQ (reference sequence). This CDR3 comprises 12 residues.